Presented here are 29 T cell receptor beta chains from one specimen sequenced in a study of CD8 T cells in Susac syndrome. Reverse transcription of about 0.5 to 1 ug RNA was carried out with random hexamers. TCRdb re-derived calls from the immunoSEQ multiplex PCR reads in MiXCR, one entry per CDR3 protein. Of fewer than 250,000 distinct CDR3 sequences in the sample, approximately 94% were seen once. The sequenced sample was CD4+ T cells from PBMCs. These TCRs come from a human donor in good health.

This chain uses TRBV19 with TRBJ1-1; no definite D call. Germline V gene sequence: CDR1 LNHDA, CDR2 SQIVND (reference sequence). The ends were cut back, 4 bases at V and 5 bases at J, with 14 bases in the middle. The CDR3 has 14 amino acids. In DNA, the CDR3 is TGTGCCAGTAGTACGGGCCGGAGAGAAACTGAAGCTTTCTTT. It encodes CASSTGRRETEAFF. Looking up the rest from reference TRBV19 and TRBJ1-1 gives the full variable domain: DGGITQSPKYLFRKEGQNVTLSCEQNLNHDAMYWYRQDPGQGLRLIYYSQIVNDFQKGDIAEGYSVSREKKESFPLTVTSAQKNPTAFYLCASSTGRRETEAFFGQGTRLTVV.

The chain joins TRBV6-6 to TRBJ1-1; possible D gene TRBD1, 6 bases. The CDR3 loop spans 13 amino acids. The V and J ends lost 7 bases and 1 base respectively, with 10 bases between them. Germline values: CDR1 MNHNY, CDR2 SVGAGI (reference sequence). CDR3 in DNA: TGTGCCAGCACCCGGGGGCCGAACACTGAAGCTTTCTTT. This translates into CASTRGPNTEAFF.

As DNA, the CDR3 is TGTGCCAGCAGCAAAGGACTAGCAAGGTCGGGGACCGGGGAGCTGTTTTTT. Residues: CASSKGLARSGTGELFF. The genes are TRBV7-3 and TRBJ2-2, with 8 bases identical to TRBD2. The germline V gene has CDR1 SGHTA and CDR2 FQGTGA. V gave up 5 bases and J gave up 5 bases; unmatched junction bases: 13. The CDR3 covers 17 residues. Looking up the rest from reference TRBV7-3 and TRBJ2-2 gives the full variable domain: GAGVSQTPSNKVTEKGKYVELRCDPISGHTALYWYRQSLGQGPEFLIYFQGTGAADDSGLPNDRFFAVRPEGSVSTLKIQRTERGDSAVYLCASSKGLARSGTGELFFGEGSRLTVL.

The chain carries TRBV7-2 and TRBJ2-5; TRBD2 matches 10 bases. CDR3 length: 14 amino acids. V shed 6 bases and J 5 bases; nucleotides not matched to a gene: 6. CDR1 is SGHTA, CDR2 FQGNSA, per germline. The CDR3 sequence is CASSRSGGGETQYF. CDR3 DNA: TGTGCCAGCAGTCGGAGCGGGGGGGGTGAGACCCAGTACTTC.

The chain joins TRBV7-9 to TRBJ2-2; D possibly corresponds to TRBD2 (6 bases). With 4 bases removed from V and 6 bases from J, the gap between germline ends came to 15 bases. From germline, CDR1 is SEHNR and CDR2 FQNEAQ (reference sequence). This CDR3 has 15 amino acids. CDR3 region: CASSSLGREAGELFF. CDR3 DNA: TGTGCCAGCAGCTCTCTGGGCAGGGAGGCCGGGGAGCTGTTTTTT.

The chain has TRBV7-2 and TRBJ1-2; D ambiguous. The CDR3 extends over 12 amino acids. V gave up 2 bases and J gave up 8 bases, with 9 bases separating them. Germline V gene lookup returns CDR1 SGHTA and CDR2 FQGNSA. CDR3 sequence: CASSLMGFGYTF. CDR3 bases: TGTGCCAGCAGCTTAATGGGGTTCGGCTACACCTTC.

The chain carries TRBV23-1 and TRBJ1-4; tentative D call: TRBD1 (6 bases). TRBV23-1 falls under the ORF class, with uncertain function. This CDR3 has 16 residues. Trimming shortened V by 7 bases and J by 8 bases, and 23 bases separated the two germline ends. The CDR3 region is CASTGRQAIECEKLFF. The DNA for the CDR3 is TGCGCCAGCACAGGTAGACAGGCAATAGAGTGCGAAAAACTGTTTTTT.

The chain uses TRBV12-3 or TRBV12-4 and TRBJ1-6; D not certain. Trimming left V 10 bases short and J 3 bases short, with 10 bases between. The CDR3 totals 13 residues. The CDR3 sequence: CATSPFYNSPLHF. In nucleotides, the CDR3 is TGTGCCACTTCCCCATTCTATAATTCACCCCTCCACTTT.

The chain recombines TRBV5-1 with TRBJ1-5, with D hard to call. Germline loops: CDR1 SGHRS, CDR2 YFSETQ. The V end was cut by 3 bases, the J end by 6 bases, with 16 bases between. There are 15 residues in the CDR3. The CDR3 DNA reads TGCGCCAGCAGCTGGGCCCCGCAGGTCGGTCAGCCCCAGCATTTT. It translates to CASSWAPQVGQPQHF. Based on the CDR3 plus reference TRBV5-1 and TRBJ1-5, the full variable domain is KAGVTQTPRYLIKTRGQQVTLSCSPISGHRSVSWYQQTPGQGLQFLFEYFSETQRNKGNFPGRFSGRQFSNSRSEMNVSTLELGDSALYLCASSWAPQVGQPQHFGDGTRLSIL.

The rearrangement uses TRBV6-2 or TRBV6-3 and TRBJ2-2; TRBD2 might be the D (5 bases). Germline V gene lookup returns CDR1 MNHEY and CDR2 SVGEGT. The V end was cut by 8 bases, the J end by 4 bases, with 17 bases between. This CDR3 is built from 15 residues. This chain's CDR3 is CASGFYSRGTGELFF. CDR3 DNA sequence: TGTGCCAGCGGTTTTTACTCCCGGGGCACCGGGGAGCTGTTTTTT.

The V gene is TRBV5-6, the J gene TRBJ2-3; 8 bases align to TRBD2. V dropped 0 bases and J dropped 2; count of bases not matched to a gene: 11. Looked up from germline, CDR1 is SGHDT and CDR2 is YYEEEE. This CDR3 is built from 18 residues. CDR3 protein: CASSLVGSGMPYTDTQYF. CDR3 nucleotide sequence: TGTGCCAGCAGCTTGGTCGGTAGCGGGATGCCCTACACAGATACGCAGTATTTT. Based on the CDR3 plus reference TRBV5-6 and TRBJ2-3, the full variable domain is DAGVTQSPTHLIKTRGQQVTLRCSPKSGHDTVSWYQQALGQGPQFIFQYYEEEERQRGNFPDRFSGHQFPNYSSELNVNALLLGDSALYLCASSLVGSGMPYTDTQYFGPGTRLTVL.

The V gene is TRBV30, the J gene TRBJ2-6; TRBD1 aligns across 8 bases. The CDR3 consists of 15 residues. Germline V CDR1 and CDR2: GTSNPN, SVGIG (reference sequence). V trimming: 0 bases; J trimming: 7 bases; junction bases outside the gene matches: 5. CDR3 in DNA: TGTGCCTGGAGTGTACAGACAGGGGATGCCAACGTCCTGACTTTC. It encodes CAWSVQTGDANVLTF.

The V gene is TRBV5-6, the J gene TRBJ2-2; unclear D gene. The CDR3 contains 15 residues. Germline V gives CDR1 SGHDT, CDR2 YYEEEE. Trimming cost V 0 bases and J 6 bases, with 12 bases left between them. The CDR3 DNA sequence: TGTGCCAGCAGCTTGGCCGGGTACGTGTCCGGGGAGCTGTTTTTT. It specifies CASSLAGYVSGELFF.

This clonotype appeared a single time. The CDR3 region has the DNA TGCAGCGTTGAACCCGGGACGGGGAACACTGAAGCTTTCTTT. Amino acid sequence: CSVEPGTGNTEAFF. The rearrangement joins TRBV29-1 to TRBJ1-1, with a weak D call TRBD1 (5 bases). The CDR3 totals 14 residues. The V and J ends lost 2 bases and 1 base respectively, with 11 bases between them. CDR1 and CDR2 from the germline V gene are SQVTM and ANQGSEA.

The CDR3 bases are TGTGCCAGCAGCTCCCATGGGACAGGGAATACTGAAGCTTTCTTT. This sequence encodes CASSSHGTGNTEAFF. The V and J genes are TRBV28 and TRBJ1-1; TRBD1 aligns across 9 bases. The CDR3 runs 15 residues. The V gene's germline CDR1 is MDHEN and CDR2 SYDVKM. Trimming removed 6 bases from V and 5 bases from J; junction bases left unmatched: 10.

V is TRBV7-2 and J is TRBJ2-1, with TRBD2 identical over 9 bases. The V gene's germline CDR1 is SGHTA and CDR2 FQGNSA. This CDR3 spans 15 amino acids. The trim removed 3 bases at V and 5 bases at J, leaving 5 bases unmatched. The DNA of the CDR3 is TGTGCCAGCAGCTTTCCCCTAGCGGGGCACAATGAGCAGTTCTTC. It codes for CASSFPLAGHNEQFF.

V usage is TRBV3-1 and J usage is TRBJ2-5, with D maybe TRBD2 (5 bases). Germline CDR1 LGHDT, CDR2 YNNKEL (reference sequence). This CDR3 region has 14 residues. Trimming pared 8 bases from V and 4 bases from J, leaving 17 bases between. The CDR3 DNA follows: TGTGCCAGCTCCCTCACTAGTTATGGAGAGACCCAGTACTTC. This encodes CASSLTSYGETQYF.

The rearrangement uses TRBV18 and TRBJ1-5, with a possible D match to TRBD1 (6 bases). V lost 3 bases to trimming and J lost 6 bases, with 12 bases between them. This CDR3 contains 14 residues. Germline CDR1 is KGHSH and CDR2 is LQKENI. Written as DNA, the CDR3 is TGTGCCAGCTCACCGGTGTCAGGGGCTCAGCCCCAGCATTTT. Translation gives CASSPVSGAQPQHF. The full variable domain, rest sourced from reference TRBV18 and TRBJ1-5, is NAGVMQNPRHLVRRRGQEARLRCSPMKGHSHVYWYRQLPEEGLKFMVYLQKENIIDESGMPKERFSAEFPKEGPSILRIQQVVRGDSAAYFCASSPVSGAQPQHFGDGTRLSIL.

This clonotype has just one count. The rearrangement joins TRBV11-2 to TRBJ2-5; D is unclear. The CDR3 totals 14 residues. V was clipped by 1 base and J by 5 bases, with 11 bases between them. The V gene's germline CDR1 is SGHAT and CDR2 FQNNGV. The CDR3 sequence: CASSLGSEIETQYF. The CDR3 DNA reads TGTGCCAGCAGCTTAGGCAGCGAAATTGAGACCCAGTACTTC.

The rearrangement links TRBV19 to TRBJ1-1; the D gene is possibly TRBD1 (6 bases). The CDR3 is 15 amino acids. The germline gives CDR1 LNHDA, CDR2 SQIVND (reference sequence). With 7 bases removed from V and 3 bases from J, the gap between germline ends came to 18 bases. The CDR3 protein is CASTPGQFRDTEAFF. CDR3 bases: TGTGCCAGTACCCCAGGACAGTTCAGAGACACTGAAGCTTTCTTT.

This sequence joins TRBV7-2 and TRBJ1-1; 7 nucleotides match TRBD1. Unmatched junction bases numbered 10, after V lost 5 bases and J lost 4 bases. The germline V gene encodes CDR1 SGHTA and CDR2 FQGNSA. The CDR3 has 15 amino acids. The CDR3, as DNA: TGTGCCAGCAGCGCTTGGGTAGGGGGCGGCACTGAAGCTTTCTTT. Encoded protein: CASSAWVGGGTEAFF.

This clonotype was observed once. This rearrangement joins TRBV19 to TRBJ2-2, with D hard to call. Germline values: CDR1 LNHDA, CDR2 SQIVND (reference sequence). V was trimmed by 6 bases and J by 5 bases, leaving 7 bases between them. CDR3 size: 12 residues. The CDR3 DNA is TGTGCCAGTAGCACACGGACCGGGGAGCTGTTTTTT. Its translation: CASSTRTGELFF.

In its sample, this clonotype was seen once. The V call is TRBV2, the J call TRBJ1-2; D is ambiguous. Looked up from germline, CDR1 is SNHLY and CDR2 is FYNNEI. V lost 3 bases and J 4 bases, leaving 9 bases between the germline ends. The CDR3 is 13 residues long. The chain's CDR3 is CASSEDQSYGYTF. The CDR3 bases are TGTGCCAGCAGTGAGGATCAGAGCTATGGCTACACCTTC.

The CDR3 is CASSQDRDGALPQHF. The DNA of the CDR3 is TGTGCCAGCAGCCAAGATCGGGACGGAGCTTTGCCCCAGCATTTT. The rearrangement uses TRBV4-2 and TRBJ1-5, with D possibly TRBD1 on 5 matching bases. V shed 0 bases and J shed 9 bases, with 15 bases lying between them. Germline loops: CDR1 LGHNA, CDR2 YNFKEQ. CDR3 length equals 15 residues.

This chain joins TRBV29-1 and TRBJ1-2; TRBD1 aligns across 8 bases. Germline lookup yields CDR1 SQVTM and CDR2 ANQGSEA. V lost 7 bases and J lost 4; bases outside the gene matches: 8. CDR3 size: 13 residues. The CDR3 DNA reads TGCAGCGCCGCCCAGGGGGCTAGCTATGGCTACACCTTC. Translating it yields CSAAQGASYGYTF. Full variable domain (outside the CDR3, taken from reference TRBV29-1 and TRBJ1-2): SAVISQKPSRDICQRGTSLTIQCQVDSQVTMMFWYRQQPGQSLTLIATANQGSEATYESGFVIDKFPISRPNLTFSTLTVSNMSPEDSSIYLCSAAQGASYGYTFGSGTRLTVV.

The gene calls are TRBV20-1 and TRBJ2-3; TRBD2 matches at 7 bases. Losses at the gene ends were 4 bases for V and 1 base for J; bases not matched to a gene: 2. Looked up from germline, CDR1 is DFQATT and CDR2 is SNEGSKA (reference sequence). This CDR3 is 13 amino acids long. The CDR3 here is CSATSGGTDTQYF. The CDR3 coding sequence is TGCAGTGCTACAAGCGGGGGCACAGATACGCAGTATTTT.

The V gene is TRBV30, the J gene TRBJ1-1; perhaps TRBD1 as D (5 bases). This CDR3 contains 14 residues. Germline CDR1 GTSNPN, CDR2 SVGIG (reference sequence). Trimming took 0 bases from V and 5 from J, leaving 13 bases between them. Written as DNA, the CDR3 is TGTGCCTGGAGTGTAATGGGCCCAGGGACTGAAGCTTTCTTT. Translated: CAWSVMGPGTEAFF.

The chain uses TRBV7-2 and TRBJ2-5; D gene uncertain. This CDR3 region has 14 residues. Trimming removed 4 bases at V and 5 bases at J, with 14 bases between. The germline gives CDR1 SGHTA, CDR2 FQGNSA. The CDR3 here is CASSSRTVSETQYF. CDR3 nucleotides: TGTGCCAGCAGCTCAAGAACAGTGTCGGAGACCCAGTACTTC. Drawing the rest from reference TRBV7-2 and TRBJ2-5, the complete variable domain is GAGVSQSPSNKVTEKGKDVELRCDPISGHTALYWYRQSLGQGLEFLIYFQGNSAPDKSGLPSDRFSAERTGGSVSTLTIQRTQQEDSAVYLCASSSRTVSETQYFGPGTRLLVL.

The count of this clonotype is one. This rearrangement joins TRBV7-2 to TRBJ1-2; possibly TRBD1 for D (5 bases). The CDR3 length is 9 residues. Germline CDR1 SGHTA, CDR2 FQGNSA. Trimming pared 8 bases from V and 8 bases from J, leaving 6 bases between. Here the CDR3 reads CASGGGYTF. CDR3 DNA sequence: TGTGCCAGCGGGGGAGGCTACACCTTC.